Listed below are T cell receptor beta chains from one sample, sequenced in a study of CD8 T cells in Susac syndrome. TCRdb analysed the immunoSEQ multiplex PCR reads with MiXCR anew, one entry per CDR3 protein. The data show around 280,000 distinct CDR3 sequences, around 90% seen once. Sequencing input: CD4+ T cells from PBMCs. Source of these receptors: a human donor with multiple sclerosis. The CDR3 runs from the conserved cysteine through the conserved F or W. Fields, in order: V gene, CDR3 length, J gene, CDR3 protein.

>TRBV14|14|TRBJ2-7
CASSQGSGVYEQYF
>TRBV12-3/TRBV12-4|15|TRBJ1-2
CASSSPDRTIYGYTF
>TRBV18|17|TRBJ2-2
CASSPPGQGPNTGELFF
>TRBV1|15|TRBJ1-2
CTSSQEGRQHYGYTF
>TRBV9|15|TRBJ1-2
CASSGGIGGNYGYAF
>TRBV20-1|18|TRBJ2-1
CSARVGAKGASSYNEQFF
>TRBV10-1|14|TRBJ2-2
CASSGQENTGELFF
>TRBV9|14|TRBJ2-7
CASSGGTSFYEQYF
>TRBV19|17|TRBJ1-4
CASISMGRGGANEKLFF
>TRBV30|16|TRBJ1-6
CAWSPGDREGYSPLHF
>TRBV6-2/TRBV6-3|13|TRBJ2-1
CASSSLAGEAQFF
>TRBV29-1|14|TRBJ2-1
CSVDRGFSYNEQFF
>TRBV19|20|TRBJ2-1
CASSSSRGAGSGRRYNEQFF
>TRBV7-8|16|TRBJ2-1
CASSPRRTPGHNEQFF
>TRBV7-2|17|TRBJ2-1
CASSLAPPGAVNNEQFF
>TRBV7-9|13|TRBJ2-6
CASSFRGANVLTF
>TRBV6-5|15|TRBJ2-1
CASSPRLAGGNEQFF
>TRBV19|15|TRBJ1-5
CAGPRSTGRNQPQHF
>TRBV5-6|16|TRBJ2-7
CASSLRRAGAPYEQYF
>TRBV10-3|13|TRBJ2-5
CAISLAGMETQYF